This TCR beta chain came from a study of Ad26.COV2.S vaccination and SARS-CoV-2 variants. Across the study: Administration of Ad26.COV2.S was intramuscular, either once or twice 56 days apart. Broader study findings: Greater spike-specific TCR breadth was seen in vaccine recipients than in placebo recipients.

The V gene's germline CDR1 is MNHNS and CDR2 SASEGT. V was clipped by 4 bases and J by 1 base, with 16 bases between them. CDR3 length equals 16 residues. Measured with immunoSEQ multiplex PCR; TCRdb has only the in-frame clones, and not every one. The sample has more than 300,000 clones; more than 70% are singletons. Worth noting for this clone: Its antigen is as yet unknown.

Treatment given: roughly 20 received Ad26.COV2.S at low or high dose, single or two shots; several received placebo; per-sample allocation not given. Following the first vaccine or placebo injection, samples were taken on day 63. The V gene is TRBV6-1, the J gene TRBJ1-1; a possible D gene is TRBD1 (5 bases). This sequence was found in a person between 18 and 59 years old who received the Ad26.COV2.S COVID-19 vaccine or a placebo. This material consisted of peripheral blood, taken in a trial of Ad26.COV2.S vaccine versus placebo. The CDR3 protein is CASSAFGRQGNTEAFF. For the CDR3, the DNA is TGTGCCAGCAGTGCCTTTGGTCGGCAGGGGAACACTGAAGCTTTCTTT.